The 30 T cell receptor beta chains listed next were all sequenced from one sample in a study of T cells in localized non-small cell lung cancer. The data were produced by immunoSEQ multiplex PCR, yet TCRdb's version contains in-frame clones alone and is incomplete. Here the sample spans around 78,000 clones, 80% being singletons. The sample was peripheral blood, taken before any cancer treatment. Receptors originate from a female donor over 55 with stage I lung adenocarcinoma.

J is TRBJ1-1 and V is TRBV7-9, with 8 bases fitting TRBD1. J lost 9 bases, V lost 5 bases, and 17 bases had no gene match. Germline loops: CDR1 SEHNR, CDR2 FQNEAQ (reference sequence). The CDR3 totals 16 residues. CDR3 loop: CASSPAGQGYARKAFF. The CDR3 DNA follows: TGTGCCAGCAGCCCGGCTGGACAGGGTTATGCGAGGAAAGCTTTCTTT.

The chain has TRBV7-6 and TRBJ2-7; maybe TRBD2 (6 bases). Germline assignment: CDR1 SGHVS and CDR2 FNYEAQ. CDR3 length: 14 residues. Trimming removed 5 bases from V and 5 bases from J, with 16 bases in between. The CDR3 bases are TGTGCCAGCAGCCACGGGAGCCCCAAGGACGAGCAGTACTTC. It encodes CASSHGSPKDEQYF.

J is TRBJ2-5 and V is TRBV5-1; tentative D call: TRBD2 (5 bases). The J call may not be correct, given that the DNA end is closer to TRBJ2-7. Germline-derived CDR1 and CDR2 are SGHRS and YFSETQ. The CDR3 totals 13 residues. DNA of the CDR3: TGCGCCAGCAGCTTGGCCGGGGTCTACGAGCAGTACTTC. Translated: CASSLAGVYEQYF.

The chain has TRBV7-2 and TRBJ1-5; D remains ambiguous. The CDR3 runs to 14 residues. Germline V gives CDR1 SGHTA, CDR2 FQGNSA. The V end lost 5 bases, the J end lost 4 bases, and 12 bases lay between the germline ends. The CDR3 is CASSPPGNNQPQHF. As DNA, the CDR3 is TGTGCCAGCAGCCCCCCGGGGAATAATCAGCCCCAGCATTTT.

The chain recombines TRBV6-5 with TRBJ2-7; TRBD1 might be the D (6 bases). Germline loops: CDR1 MNHEY, CDR2 SVGAGI. V was cut by 6 bases and J by 3 bases, with 18 bases left in between. This CDR3 is 15 amino acids long. CDR3 in DNA: TGTGCCAGCAGCCAGCTACAGGGTATCCGCTACGAGCAGTACTTC. It encodes CASSQLQGIRYEQYF.

This chain connects TRBV30 to TRBJ2-7; D unresolved. Trimming stripped 1 base from V and 3 bases from J, with 7 bases between. The germline gives CDR1 GTSNPN, CDR2 SVGIG (reference sequence). The CDR3 is 12 amino acids. The CDR3 is CAWSANSYEQYF. CDR3 DNA sequence: TGTGCCTGGAGTGCAAACAGCTACGAGCAGTACTTC. The whole variable domain, filled in from reference TRBV30 and TRBJ2-7, reads SQTIHQWPATLVQPVGSPLSLECTVEGTSNPNLYWYRQAAGRGLQLLFYSVGIGQISSEVPQNLSASRPQDRQFILSSKKLLLSDSGFYLCAWSANSYEQYFGPGTRLTVT.

The gene calls are TRBV9 and TRBJ1-3; D perhaps matches TRBD1 (6 bases). The V end lost 0 bases, the J end lost 0 bases, and 13 bases lay between the germline ends. CDR3 size: 17 residues. In germline, CDR1 is SGDLS, CDR2 YYNGEE. DNA of the CDR3: TGTGCCAGCAGCGTAGATTCAGGGGCGATCTCTGGAAACACCATATATTTT. It translates to CASSVDSGAISGNTIYF.

The V and J genes are TRBV29-1 and TRBJ1-4, with 9 bases aligning to TRBD1. The CDR3 length is 14 residues. J lost 4 bases, V lost 1 base, and 1 base had no gene match. Germline CDR1 reads SQVTM; CDR2 reads ANQGSEA. CDR3 nucleotides: TGCAGCGTTGAAGGGACAGGGGATAATGAAAAACTGTTTTTT. It codes for CSVEGTGDNEKLFF.

This clone came up once. This chain uses TRBV29-1 with TRBJ1-2; TRBD1 is a possible D gene (6 bases). The CDR3 is 14 residues long. Germline values: CDR1 SQVTM, CDR2 ANQGSEA. V lost 2 bases and J 4 bases, leaving 14 bases between the germline ends. Here the CDR3 DNA reads TGCAGCGTTGAAAGCCAGGGGATGTTCTATGGCTACACCTTC. Translated, it gives CSVESQGMFYGYTF.

V and J are TRBV6-4 and TRBJ2-7, with D perhaps TRBD2 (5 bases). Germline assignment: CDR1 MRHNA and CDR2 SNTAGT. V was pared by 6 bases and J by 2 bases, with 11 bases between. CDR3 length: 13 amino acids. This CDR3 reads CASSHQTTYEQYF. CDR3 nucleotides: TGTGCCAGCAGCCACCAGACTACCTACGAGCAGTACTTC.

This chain connects TRBV21-1 to TRBJ1-1; the D call TRBD1 from the table was never checked on the DNA. TRBV21-1 has pseudogene status. This CDR3 comprises 14 residues. The chain's CDR3 is CASSFRSWGPEAFF. CDR3 coding DNA: TGTGCCAGCAGCTTCCGAAGTTGGGGCCCTGAAGCTTTCTTT.

The rearrangement joins TRBV5-4 to TRBJ1-2; TRBD1 matches at 8 bases. Germline CDR1 is SGHNT and CDR2 is YYREEE (reference sequence). The ends lost 4 bases at V and 5 bases at J; junction bases unmatched: 7. CDR3 size: 14 residues. The CDR3 loop is CASSQGQVAYGYTF. Written as DNA, the CDR3 is TGTGCCAGCAGCCAGGGACAGGTGGCTTATGGCTACACCTTC.

The chain is built from TRBV7-2 and TRBJ2-1, with D perhaps matching TRBD2 (5 bases). This CDR3 has 14 amino acids. V was clipped by 5 bases and J by 6 bases, with 14 bases between them. Germline CDR1 SGHTA, CDR2 FQGNSA. The CDR3 loop is CASSLGWSGNEQFF. Here the CDR3 DNA reads TGTGCCAGCAGCCTCGGGTGGAGCGGCAATGAGCAGTTCTTC.

The rearrangement links TRBV19 to TRBJ1-2; no reliable D call. The CDR3 sequence is 13 residues long. Germline V gene lookup returns CDR1 LNHDA and CDR2 SQIVND (reference sequence). Trimming pared 9 bases from V and 2 bases from J, leaving 13 bases between. CDR3 amino acids: CASQIGRNYGYTF. DNA of the CDR3: TGTGCCAGCCAAATTGGACGGAACTATGGCTACACCTTC.

In its sample, this clone was seen a few times. This sequence joins TRBV11-2 and TRBJ2-5; 8 bases agree with TRBD2. Germline V CDR1 and CDR2: SGHAT, FQNNGV. The junction had 10 bases not matched to a gene; V was cut back by 1 base and J by 9 bases. The CDR3 sequence is 15 residues long. This chain's CDR3 is CASSLVFGTRKAQYF. In DNA, the CDR3 is TGTGCCAGCAGCTTAGTATTCGGGACTAGAAAGGCCCAGTACTTC.

This chain joins TRBV7-2 and TRBJ2-5; tentative D call: TRBD2 (6 bases). Trimming cost V 2 bases and J 7 bases, with 8 bases left between them. Germline values: CDR1 SGHTA, CDR2 FQGNSA. The CDR3 has 12 amino acids. The DNA of the CDR3 is TGTGCCAGCAGCTTATTGGAGGGGACCCAGTACTTC. It encodes CASSLLEGTQYF.

J is TRBJ2-2 and V is TRBV7-9, with unresolved D. The CDR3 totals 12 residues. V shed 3 bases and J shed 6 bases, with 5 bases lying between them. Germline assignment: CDR1 SEHNR and CDR2 FQNEAQ (reference sequence). Here the CDR3 DNA reads TGTGCCAGCAGCTTCCTGGCCGGGGAGCTGTTTTTT. This gives the protein CASSFLAGELFF.

The chain combines TRBV19 with TRBJ2-3, with D unclear. Looked up from germline, CDR1 is LNHDA and CDR2 is SQIVND (reference sequence). Between the trimmed V and J ends, which lost 2 bases and 0 bases, there was a span of 6 bases. This CDR3 region has 14 residues. The CDR3 loop is CASSISSSTDTQYF. Written as DNA, the CDR3 is TGTGCCAGTAGTATATCCAGCAGCACAGATACGCAGTATTTT.

The V and J genes are TRBV10-3 and TRBJ2-7, with TRBD2 matching over 12 bases. This CDR3 has 15 residues. Trimming removed 0 bases from V and 3 bases from J; junction bases left unmatched: 0. The germline gives CDR1 ENHRY, CDR2 SYGVKD. The CDR3 nucleotides read TGTGCCATCAGTGAGTCGACTAGCGGGAGCTACGAGCAGTACTTC. This gives the protein CAISESTSGSYEQYF.

CDR3 amino acids: CASSSYTGKHYGYTF. The CDR3 DNA sequence: TGTGCCAGCAGCTCCTATACAGGGAAGCACTATGGCTACACCTTC. The chain has TRBV27 and TRBJ1-2, with D tentatively TRBD1 (6 bases). The V end lost 6 bases, the J end lost 3 bases, and 17 bases lay between the germline ends. Germline CDR1 and CDR2: MNHEY and SMNVEV (reference sequence). The CDR3 is 15 amino acids.

The gene calls are TRBV30 and TRBJ1-2; perhaps TRBD1 as D (5 bases). Per the germline V gene, CDR1 is GTSNPN and CDR2 is SVGIG (reference sequence). V was trimmed by 1 base and J by 11 bases, leaving 14 bases between them. The CDR3 has 12 residues. Written as DNA, the CDR3 is TGTGCCTGGAGTGGGGGCGGTGTGCGATACACCTTC. Its protein product is CAWSGGGVRYTF.

This chain links TRBV30 with TRBJ2-1; TRBD1 matches 8 bases. The germline V gene encodes CDR1 GTSNPN and CDR2 SVGIG (reference sequence). CDR3 size: 14 residues. The V gene end was trimmed by 4 bases and the J gene end by 8 bases; junction bases not matched to a gene: 10. This CDR3 is CAWNPQDRVYEQFF. The CDR3, as DNA: TGTGCCTGGAATCCTCAGGACAGGGTCTATGAGCAGTTCTTC.

V is TRBV5-6 and J is TRBJ1-5; D gene ambiguous. CDR1 is SGHDT and CDR2 is YYEEEE in the germline V gene. V gave up 2 bases and J gave up 7 bases, with 13 bases separating them. This CDR3 is 14 amino acids long. The CDR3 protein is CASSFRGNGQPQHF. The DNA of the CDR3 is TGTGCCAGCAGCTTCCGGGGAAACGGCCAGCCCCAGCATTTT.

This clone was seen more than once but under ten times. The rearrangement uses TRBV9 and TRBJ1-1; maybe TRBD1 (6 bases). The germline V and J ends were trimmed by 4 bases and 1 base, with 17 bases remaining between them. Germline CDR1 reads SGDLS; CDR2 reads YYNGEE. The CDR3 covers 16 residues. The CDR3 DNA follows: TGTGCCAGCAGCTTTCACAGGGATGAGGCGAACACTGAAGCTTTCTTT. Its protein is CASSFHRDEANTEAFF. Using reference TRBV9 and TRBJ1-1 for the parts outside the CDR3, the full variable domain is DSGVTQTPKHLITATGQRVTLRCSPRSGDLSVYWYQQSLDQGLQFLIQYYNGEERAKGNILERFSAQQFPDLHSELNLSSLELGDSALYFCASSFHRDEANTEAFFGQGTRLTVV.

This rearrangement joins TRBV11-2 to TRBJ1-2; D gene ambiguous. Germline lookup yields CDR1 SGHAT and CDR2 FQNNGV. Trimming removed 0 bases from V and 6 bases from J, with 11 bases in between. The CDR3 consists of 14 residues. The CDR3 DNA reads TGTGCCAGCAGCTTAGATCCGACCCCAAATGGCTACACCTTC. Protein product: CASSLDPTPNGYTF.

The chain is built from TRBV28 and TRBJ2-7; TRBD1 matches 10 bases. Germline trimming cut 6 bases from V and 3 bases from J; bases unmatched to any gene: 8. The CDR3 runs 15 residues. Germline values: CDR1 MDHEN, CDR2 SYDVKM. In nucleotides, the CDR3 is TGTGCCAGCAGCTCGTTCGGACAGGGGGGCTACGAGCAGTACTTC. Protein product: CASSSFGQGGYEQYF.

V is TRBV5-5 and J is TRBJ1-3, with 7 bases matching TRBD1. The ends lost 2 bases at V and 0 bases at J; junction bases unmatched: 2. From germline, CDR1 is SGHKS and CDR2 YYEKEE (reference sequence). This CDR3 spans 15 amino acids. This CDR3 is CASSFGTDSGNTIYF. The CDR3 nucleotides are TGTGCCAGCAGCTTTGGGACAGACTCTGGAAACACCATATATTTT.

The rearrangement links TRBV11-2 to TRBJ1-1; 8 bases map to TRBD1. Losses at the gene ends were 8 bases for V and 5 bases for J; bases not matched to a gene: 4. Germline CDR1 is SGHAT and CDR2 is FQNNGV. The CDR3 consists of 12 residues. The CDR3 sequence: CASQGAYTEAFF. CDR3 sequence (DNA): TGTGCCAGCCAGGGGGCGTATACTGAAGCTTTCTTT. Full variable domain (rest looked up from reference TRBV11-2 and TRBJ1-1): EAGVAQSPRYKIIEKRQSVAFWCNPISGHATLYWYQQILGQGPKLLIQFQNNGVVDDSQLPKDRFSAERLKGVDSTLKIQPAKLEDSAVYLCASQGAYTEAFFGQGTRLTVV.

The V and J genes are TRBV28 and TRBJ2-5, with D tentatively TRBD2 (6 bases). Trimming cost V 2 bases and J 6 bases, with 10 bases left between them. The CDR3 spans 13 residues. In germline, CDR1 is MDHEN, CDR2 SYDVKM. CDR3 in DNA: TGTGCCAGCAGTTTAGTGGGCGGGAAGACCCAGTACTTC. It is translated as CASSLVGGKTQYF.

This clone was observed once. The identical CDR3 is also encoded by other nucleotide sequences in the sample. The chain has TRBV5-4 and TRBJ1-2; D might be TRBD1 (5 bases). From germline, CDR1 is SGHNT and CDR2 YYREEE (reference sequence). The CDR3 consists of 13 residues. The V and J ends lost 0 bases and 4 bases respectively, with 7 bases between them. CDR3 protein: CASSLDRGYGYTF. In nucleotides, the CDR3 is TGTGCCAGCAGCTTGGATAGGGGCTATGGCTACACCTTC.